This T cell receptor (beta chain) was captured in a study of CD8 T cells in ankylosing spondylitis. Making the TCR beta libraries involved quantitative 5'-RACE with molecular barcodes. TCRdb reprocessed the 5' RACE reads via MiXCR and lists one record per CDR3 protein. Of about 240,000 distinct CDR3 sequences in the sample, 8.6% are singletons; the top ten hold about 6.8%. This clonotype was counted only a few times. The V and J ends lost 3 bases and 7 bases respectively, with 7 bases between them. This CDR3 spans 12 amino acids. Germline-derived CDR1 and CDR2 are LNHDA and SQIVND (reference sequence).

This clonotype was sampled from a male donor with ankylosing spondylitis or in good health (not recorded which). Sample: blood, either unsorted or a sorted T cell fraction (not recorded which). The chain carries TRBV19 and TRBJ1-5; unclear D gene. As DNA, the CDR3 is TGTGCCAGTAGTATCATCTGGCAGCCCCAGCATTTT. Residues: CASSIIWQPQHF.